Here is one TCR beta chain with its context. Its matching antigen is unknown. RNA extraction was followed by reverse transcription into cDNA, which acted as the sequencing template. Assay: immunoSEQ multiplex PCR; the TCRdb copy retains only in-frame clones and omits some. The table lists over 120,000 clones, about 59% of them singletons. Germline CDR1 reads SGHTS; CDR2 reads YDEGEE. With 4 bases removed from V and 3 bases from J, the gap between germline ends came to 14 bases. CDR3 size: 15 residues. This sample stems from a study of CD8+ T cells in alopecia areata. Notes on the study in general: Especially in alopecia totalis/universalis, lesional scalp showed greater clonality than normal scalp did. Tofacitinib yielded significantly lower scalp clonality and fewer expanded CD8+ clones among the top 100. On tofacitinib, scalp and blood still held many of the expanded lesional clones. Because one nonresponder was included, the link of baseline CD8+ expansion to response is considered uncertain.

Treatment given: oral pan-JAK inhibitor, 5-10 mg twice daily. This receptor was taken from a human donor with alopecia areata. The J gene is TRBJ1-5, the V gene TRBV5-8, with D maybe TRBD1 (5 bases). The sequencing used CD8+ T cells sorted from blood, collected at week 4, from a patient treated with tofacitinib. CDR3 region: CASSLGGINNQPQHF. The CDR3 nucleotides are TGTGCCAGCAGCCTGGGGGGGATCAACAATCAGCCCCAGCATTTT. The full variable domain, its missing parts supplied by reference TRBV5-8 and TRBJ1-5, is EAGVTQSPTHLIKTRGQQATLRCSPISGHTSVYWYQQALGLGLQFLLWYDEGEERNRGNFPPRFSGRQFPNYSSELNVNALELEDSALYLCASSLGGINNQPQHFGDGTRLSIL.